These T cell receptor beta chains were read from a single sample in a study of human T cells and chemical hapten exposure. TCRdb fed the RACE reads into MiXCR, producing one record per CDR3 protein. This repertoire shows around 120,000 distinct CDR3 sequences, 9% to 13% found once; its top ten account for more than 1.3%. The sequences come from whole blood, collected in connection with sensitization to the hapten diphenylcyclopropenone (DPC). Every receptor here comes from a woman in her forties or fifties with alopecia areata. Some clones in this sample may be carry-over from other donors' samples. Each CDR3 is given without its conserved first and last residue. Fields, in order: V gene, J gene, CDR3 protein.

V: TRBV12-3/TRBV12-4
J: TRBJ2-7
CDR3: ASTTLAGASYEQY

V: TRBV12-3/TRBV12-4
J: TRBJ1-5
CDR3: ASTSSGNQPQH

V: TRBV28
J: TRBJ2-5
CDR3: ASSPTSGRPGAETQY

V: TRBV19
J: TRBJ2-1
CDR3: ASTPGLAGTSPPF

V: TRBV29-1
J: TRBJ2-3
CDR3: SARILAASTDTQY

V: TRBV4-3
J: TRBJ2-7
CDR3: ASSPKPTAGYTYEQY

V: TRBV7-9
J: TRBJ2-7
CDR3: ASRPSFGRAYEQY

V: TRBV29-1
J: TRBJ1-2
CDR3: SVGRIDGGSGYT

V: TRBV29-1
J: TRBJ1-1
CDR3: SAGGLLNTEAF

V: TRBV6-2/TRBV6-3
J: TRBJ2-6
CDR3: ATSKATGANVLT

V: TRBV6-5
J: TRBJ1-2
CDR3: ASIKGSGDGYT

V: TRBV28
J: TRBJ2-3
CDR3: ASSLHTGTSGIDTQY

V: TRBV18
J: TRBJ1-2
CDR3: ASSLRRGDYGYT

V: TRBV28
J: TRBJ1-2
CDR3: ATTLGPYYGYT

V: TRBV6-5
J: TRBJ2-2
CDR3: ASSYEAVNTGELF

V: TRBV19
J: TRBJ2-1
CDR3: ASSGGLAGSSYNEQF

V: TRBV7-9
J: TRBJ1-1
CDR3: ASSLASTVEAF

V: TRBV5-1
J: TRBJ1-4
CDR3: ASSGETATNEKLF

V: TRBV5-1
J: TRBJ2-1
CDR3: ASSWDRTYNEQF

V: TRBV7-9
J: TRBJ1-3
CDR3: ASSRPPGNTIY